There are a few counts of the clone carrying this T cell receptor (beta chain). Its antigen is currently unknown. Findings of the study overall: Tumor-infiltrating Treg TCR alpha and beta sequences overlapped most with tumor naive CD4+ T cells, then blood naive. The TCR gene usage of tumor memory CD4+ T cells clustered together with blood and lymph node memory CD4+ cells and with lymph node naive CD4+ cells.

Full-length variable regions came from constant-region reverse primers plus semi-nested Nested Universal Primer A PCR. TCRdb re-called the 5' RACE reads with MiXCR, one entry per CDR3 protein. The sample lists around 29,000 distinct CDR3 sequences, roughly 26% occurring once. Naive CD4+ cells had CD25+ Tregs removed. This receptor was obtained from a female donor with breast cancer. The sequenced material came from naive CD4+ T cells sorted from a lymph node. The subset: naive CD4+ T cells, CD4+CD45RA+CD25-.

For the CDR3, the DNA is TGTGCCACCAGGGCGACTAGCGGGAGCGTGGAGCTGTTTTTT. This translates into CATRATSGSVELFF. The chain couples TRBV24-1 to TRBJ2-2; 12 positions match TRBD2. The V gene's germline CDR1 is KGHDR and CDR2 SFDVKD. The CDR3 runs to 14 residues. V lost 7 bases to trimming and J lost 10 bases; unmatched junction nucleotides: 6.